The clone carrying this T cell receptor beta chain has a count of ten or more. Antigen unknown. This CDR3 is 12 amino acids long. The V and J ends lost 4 bases and 10 bases, in that order; junction bases with no gene match: 6. The germline V gene encodes CDR1 MNHEY and CDR2 SMNVEV (reference sequence). This sample is part of a study of regulatory T cells in long-lasting Graves disease. Study observations and caveats: Analyses excluded thyroid tissue, covering peripheral blood alone.

Indicated time point: newly diagnosed GD, antithyroid drugs for less than 3 months. Making the TCR library involved RNA that had been extracted from PBMCs. Doctors identified Graves' disease using the American Thyroid Association guidelines. Relying on iRepertoire HTBI primers and Arm-PCR of CDR3 regions, the team built TCR beta libraries. TCRdb redid the calling of the multiplex PCR reads with MiXCR, one entry per CDR3 protein. The data show 380,000 or so distinct CDR3 sequences, 15% to 20% seen once. The sample was also linked to a second study, of T cells in Graves' hyperthyroidism and ophthalmopathy. That paper adds: Researchers defined stable Graves' hyperthyroidism as no ophthalmopathy progression within 18 months.

This sequence joins TRBV27 and TRBJ1-1; 7 bases are shared with TRBD1. Sequences were derived from peripheral blood mononuclear cells (PBMCs), sampled at new diagnosis, from a patient treated with antithyroid drugs. The clonotype was recovered from a woman aged 18 to 35 with Graves disease. CDR3 DNA sequence: TGTGCCAGCAGTTCTACAGGGGAATCAGCTTTCTTT. It encodes CASSSTGESAFF.